This TCR beta chain originates from a study of T cells in localized non-small cell lung cancer. Germline V CDR1 and CDR2: WSHSY, SAAADI. This CDR3 comprises 13 residues. Trimming took 8 bases from V and 4 from J, leaving 11 bases between them. Concerning this clone itself: Its specificity is not known.

TCRdb's table, derived via immunoSEQ multiplex PCR, lists solely in-frame clones and lacks some. Of tens of thousands of clones listed, roughly 75% were seen once; the top ten hold more than 4%. Study findings and constraints: Heterogeneity cannot be ruled out, as sequencing used one tumor region only. Out of the top 100 tumor clones, a median around 56 were seen in adjacent lung. T cell clonality was highest in uninvolved adjacent lung, above tumor.

The sequence was obtained from a woman aged 40 to 75 with stage II lung adenocarcinoma. The chain combines TRBV10-2 with TRBJ2-2, with a possible D match to TRBD2 (5 bases). The input for sequencing was PBMCs, taken before any cancer treatment. CDR3 DNA sequence: TGCGCCAGCTCCCGAGGGATCACCGGGGAGCTGTTTTTT. Its translation: CASSRGITGELFF.